This is a list of T cell receptor beta chains from one sample in a study of control samples from healthy donors and cancer patients. Measured with immunoSEQ multiplex PCR; TCRdb has only the in-frame clones, and not every one. The sample consists of 82,000 or so clones, about 93% of them appearing once. The sequenced material came from blood. These receptor sequences come from a woman aged 18-29 years in good health. Each CDR3 is given with its conserved first and last residue. A D gene is named only where the DNA matches it firmly. A clone size is listed for some rows: how often the clone was seen (once, few, many), or a class if it is expanded.

D gene	clone size	V gene	J gene	CDR3 protein	CDR3 DNA
TRBD2	.	TRBV19	TRBJ2-1	CASTAAGGAYNEQFF	TGTGCCAGTACCGCGGCGGGGGGCGCCTACAATGAGCAGTTCTTC
.	once	TRBV9	TRBJ2-2	CASSVGFGGGVMDTGELFF	TGTGCCAGCAGCGTAGGGTTCGGTGGAGGGGTCATGGACACCGGGGAGCTGTTTTTT
TRBD2	.	TRBV6-7	TRBJ2-1	CASSYSKCWLFSGGGVCEQFF	TGTGCCAGCAGTTACTCGAAATGCTGGCTTTTTTCTGGCGGGGGGGTGTGTGAGCAGTTCTTC
.	.	TRBV4-1	TRBJ2-7	CASSPGLPYEQYF	TGCGCCAGCAGCCCGGGCCTCCCCTACGAGCAGTACTTC
.	.	TRBV4-2	TRBJ2-4	CASSQGLSQGQNIQYF	TGTGCCAGCAGCCAAGGTCTCAGCCAGGGGCAAAACATTCAGTACTTC
TRBD1	.	TRBV28	TRBJ1-5	CASSLIPTGFNREPQHF	TGTGCCAGCAGCCTAATACCGACAGGGTTTAATAGGGAGCCCCAGCATTTT
TRBD2	.	TRBV27	TRBJ2-2	CASSLRLAGGTTGELFF	TGTGCCAGCAGTTTAAGGCTAGCGGGGGGAACAACCGGGGAGCTGTTTTTT
TRBD1	.	TRBV6-6	TRBJ2-7	CASSQWTGGNEQYF	TGTGCCAGCAGCCAATGGACAGGGGGCAACGAGCAGTACTTC
TRBD1	.	TRBV7-3	TRBJ2-1	CASSSRTGAGGNEQFF	TGTGCCAGCAGTTCCCGGACAGGGGCGGGTGGCAATGAGCAGTTCTTC
.	.	TRBV7-8	TRBJ1-2	CASSLLTRRGIGYGYTF	TGTGCCAGCAGCTTATTAACTCGTAGAGGGATAGGCTATGGCTACACCTTC
.	.	TRBV19	TRBJ1-5	CASSPERGGSNQPQHF	TGTGCCAGTTCACCCGAGCGGGGTGGTAGCAATCAGCCCCAGCATTTT
TRBD2	.	TRBV4-3	TRBJ2-2	CASSQEPSGDTGELFF	TGCGCCAGCAGCCAAGAGCCTAGCGGGGACACCGGGGAGCTGTTTTTT
.	.	TRBV27	TRBJ2-3	CASSWLRMQSSTDTQYF	TGTGCCAGCAGTTGGCTTAGGATGCAATCTAGCACAGATACGCAGTATTTT
TRBD1	.	TRBV27	TRBJ2-7	CASSDRGPYEQYF	TGTGCCAGCAGTGACAGGGGCCCCTACGAGCAGTACTTC
TRBD1	.	TRBV29-1	TRBJ1-5	CSVQTGTGYEPQHF	TGCAGCGTGCAAACCGGGACAGGGTATGAGCCCCAGCATTTT
TRBD1	.	TRBV25-1	TRBJ1-1	CASQTGMNTEAFF	TGTGCCAGTCAGACAGGGATGAACACTGAAGCTTTCTTT
.	.	TRBV6-5	TRBJ1-2	CASRGGGYGYTF	TGTGCCAGCCGCGGAGGGGGCTATGGCTACACCTTC
.	.	TRBV23-1	TRBJ2-5	CASSHPDTQETQYF	TGCGCCAGCAGTCACCCGGACACACAAGAGACCCAGTACTTC
TRBD1	.	TRBV19	TRBJ2-1	CASSIPPNRGPHYNEQFF	TGTGCCAGTAGTATTCCCCCCAACAGGGGACCTCATTACAATGAGCAGTTCTTC
.	.	TRBV6-2/TRBV6-3	TRBJ2-2	CASSRYDGVQFGELFF	TGTGCCAGCAGCCGCTACGACGGGGTCCAATTCGGGGAGCTGTTTTTT
.	.	TRBV5-1	TRBJ2-2	CASKERSAANTGELFF	TGCGCCAGCAAAGAACGTTCAGCAGCGAACACCGGGGAGCTGTTTTTT
.	.	TRBV12-3/TRBV12-4	TRBJ1-6	CASSLRHNSPLHF	TGTGCCAGCAGTCTGCGACACAATTCACCCCTCCACTTT
.	.	TRBV11-2	TRBJ1-4	CASSSPSLTNEKLFF	TGTGCCAGCAGCTCCCCCTCTCTAACTAATGAAAAACTGTTTTTT
TRBD2	.	TRBV5-1	TRBJ2-1	CASSPTSGGDNEQFF	TGCGCCAGCAGCCCCACTAGCGGAGGGGACAATGAGCAGTTCTTC
.	.	TRBV13	TRBJ2-5	CASSRGETQYF	TGTGCCAGCAGCCGGGGAGAGACCCAGTACTTC
.	.	TRBV9	TRBJ2-7	CASSGLGSEQYF	TGTGCCAGCAGCGGTTTGGGGTCCGAGCAGTACTTC
.	once	TRBV19	TRBJ2-1	CASSIAQRNEQFF	TGTGCCAGTAGTATAGCACAACGCAATGAGCAGTTCTTC
.	.	TRBV21-1	TRBJ1-6	CASSGQGISGSPLHF	TGTGCCAGCAGCGGACAGGGTATTTCGGGTTCACCCCTCCACTTT
.	once	TRBV24-1	TRBJ2-1	CATSDPSNGDSYNEQFF	TGTGCCACTAGTGATCCGTCTAACGGGGACTCCTACAATGAGCAGTTCTTC
.	.	TRBV28	TRBJ1-5	CASSSLVVPQHF	TGTGCCAGCAGTTCCCTGGTGGTGCCCCAGCATTTT
.	once	TRBV3-1/TRBV3-2	TRBJ1-4	CASSPTNEKLFF	TGTGCCAGCAGTCCAACTAATGAAAAACTGTTTTTT
.	few	TRBV7-6	TRBJ2-2	CASSVSPTGELFF	TGTGCCAGCAGCGTTAGCCCCACCGGGGAGCTGTTTTTT
TRBD2	.	TRBV28	TRBJ2-3	CASSLLAGGPDTQYF	TGTGCCAGCAGTCTTCTAGCGGGGGGGCCAGATACGCAGTATTTT
.	.	TRBV5-8	TRBJ1-6	CASSLGGALRNSPLHF	TGTGCCAGCAGCTTAGGAGGGGCGCTCCGGAATTCACCCCTCCACTTT
.	.	TRBV7-9	TRBJ1-1	CASSLGGGIVTEAFF	TGTGCCAGCAGCTTAGGAGGCGGGATTGTCACTGAAGCTTTCTTT
TRBD2	.	TRBV28	TRBJ2-3	CASSFGGGAVDTQYF	TGTGCCAGCAGTTTTGGCGGGGGGGCCGTAGATACGCAGTATTTT
.	once	TRBV7-6	TRBJ2-3	CASSLGSAAISTDTQYF	TGTGCCAGCAGCTTAGGCTCGGCGGCTATAAGCACAGATACGCAGTATTTT
.	.	TRBV4-2	TRBJ2-5	CASSPHGGRGQETQYF	TGTGCCAGCAGCCCCCACGGGGGGCGGGGACAAGAGACCCAGTACTTC
.	.	TRBV19	TRBJ2-5	CASSIRQQETQYF	TGTGCCAGTAGTATAAGACAGCAAGAGACCCAGTACTTC
.	.	TRBV19	TRBJ1-5	CASSIRLSNQPQHF	TGTGCCAGTAGTATCAGGCTATCCAATCAGCCCCAGCATTTT
.	.	TRBV2	TRBJ2-1	CASEWGDPRGNEQFF	TGTGCCAGCGAGTGGGGGGATCCACGAGGGAATGAGCAGTTCTTC
.	.	TRBV25-1	TRBJ2-4	CASTWGNIQYF	TGTGCCAGCACTTGGGGAAACATTCAGTACTTC